The 23 T cell receptor beta chains below were found in one sample sequenced in a study of spatial heterogeneity in lung cancer. Study outcomes and limitations: In tumors, expanded intratumoral alpha and beta TCR counts tracked mutation counts.

The time point here: sample taken at primary tumor resection. MiXCR was run by TCRdb on the 5' RACE reads, yielding one entry per CDR3 protein. The sample lists roughly 3,500 distinct CDR3 sequences, around 30% occurring once. No antigens are known for them. The input for sequencing was lung tumor tissue, taken at surgery. These receptors were obtained from a female donor with early-stage non-small cell lung cancer.

The J gene is TRBJ1-1, the V gene TRBV7-2, with a weak D call TRBD1 (6 bases). The length of the CDR3 is 14 residues. Trimming shortened V by 9 bases and J by 0 bases, and 14 bases separated the two germline ends. In germline, CDR1 is SGHTA, CDR2 FQGNSA. For the CDR3, the DNA is TGTGCCAGTGGAAAGGACAGCATGAACACTGAAGCTTTCTTT. It translates to CASGKDSMNTEAFF.

This rearrangement joins TRBV18 to TRBJ2-5; D may match TRBD1 or TRBD2 (5 bases each). Trimming took off 3 bases at V and 2 bases at J, with 13 bases between the two ends. This CDR3 comprises 15 residues. CDR1 is KGHSH and CDR2 is LQKENI in the germline V gene. For the CDR3, the DNA is TGTGCCAGCTCACCGAACAGGACTCCTCAAGAGACCCAGTACTTC. Protein sequence: CASSPNRTPQETQYF.

This clonotype was picked up a small number of times. This sequence joins TRBV5-5 and TRBJ2-1, with no clear D. Germline V gene sequence: CDR1 SGHKS, CDR2 YYEKEE (reference sequence). The CDR3 extends over 14 amino acids. Between the trimmed V and J ends, which lost 0 bases and 4 bases, there was a span of 8 bases. As DNA, the CDR3 is TGTGCCAGCAGCTTGGGACAACCTTACAATGAGCAGTTCTTC. This translates into CASSLGQPYNEQFF.

In regard to this clonotype: The junction and the germline gene differ at one end; a read error may be behind it. The genes are TRBV20-1 and TRBJ1-6; TRBD1 is a possible D gene (6 bases). The CDR3 spans 15 residues. Germline-derived CDR1 and CDR2 are DFQATT and SNEGSKA (reference sequence). The CDR3 loop is CSARGRTAYNSPLHF. CDR3 coding DNA: TGCAGTGCGAGAGGCAGGACAGCGTATAATTCACCCCTCCACTTT.

The chain couples TRBV19 to TRBJ2-7; 9 positions agree with TRBD1. Trimming removed 5 bases from V and 3 bases from J; junction bases left unmatched: 5. The V gene's germline CDR1 is LNHDA and CDR2 SQIVND (reference sequence). The CDR3 spans 14 residues. The CDR3 sequence is CASSPSDRGYEQYF. Written as DNA, the CDR3 is TGTGCCAGTAGTCCTTCGGACAGGGGCTACGAGCAGTACTTC. The full variable domain, completed using reference TRBV19 and TRBJ2-7, is DGGITQSPKYLFRKEGQNVTLSCEQNLNHDAMYWYRQDPGQGLRLIYYSQIVNDFQKGDIAEGYSVSREKKESFPLTVTSAQKNPTAFYLCASSPSDRGYEQYFGPGTRLTVT.

This clonotype rates as medium-sized. V is TRBV6-1 and J is TRBJ2-1, with a tentative D call TRBD1 (6 bases). Germline-derived CDR1 and CDR2 are MNHNS and SASEGT. CDR3 length: 16 amino acids. Trimming pared 3 bases from V and 4 bases from J, leaving 16 bases between. CDR3 sequence reads: CASSDPGTRGYNEQFF. The DNA for the CDR3 is TGTGCCAGCAGTGACCCTGGTACTAGGGGGTACAATGAGCAGTTCTTC.

This clonotype was detected only a few times. The chain couples TRBV5-1 to TRBJ2-6, with D uncertain. V was trimmed by 2 bases and J by 0 bases, leaving 9 bases between them. The CDR3 spans 16 residues. Germline assignment: CDR1 SGHRS and CDR2 YFSETQ. CDR3: CASSFPWRSGANVLTF. The DNA of the CDR3 is TGCGCCAGCAGCTTCCCCTGGCGCTCTGGGGCCAACGTCCTGACTTTC.

The genes are TRBV5-4 and TRBJ2-7; TRBD2 aligns across 11 bases. Germline CDR1 reads SGHNT; CDR2 reads YYREEE (reference sequence). V shed 5 bases and J 2 bases; nucleotides not matched to a gene: 3. This CDR3 comprises 14 residues. The CDR3 DNA is TGTGCCAGCAGACCGGGACTAGCGGCCTACGAGCAGTACTTC. Translating gives CASRPGLAAYEQYF.

This clonotype is medium-sized. This chain joins TRBV7-8 and TRBJ2-3; perhaps D is TRBD1 or TRBD2 (5 bases each). Trimming took off 5 bases at V and 2 bases at J, with 17 bases between the two ends. The CDR3 has 16 residues. Germline CDR1 reads SGHVS; CDR2 reads FQNEAQ. CDR3 sequence (DNA): TGTGCCAGCAGCAGACGGGACCCCGGACTCACAGATACGCAGTATTTT. Translated, it gives CASSRRDPGLTDTQYF.

The chain recombines TRBV7-3 with TRBJ2-5; no clear D gene. CDR3 size: 11 residues. Trimming removed 5 bases from V and 5 bases from J, with 6 bases in between. Germline assignment: CDR1 SGHTA and CDR2 FQGTGA. The CDR3 spells CASSPGETQYF. The CDR3 DNA reads as TGTGCCAGCAGCCCCGGGGAGACCCAGTACTTC.

This clonotype was recorded a few times. This sequence joins TRBV7-2 and TRBJ2-5; D call uncertain. V lost 2 bases and J lost 5, with 12 bases in between. Germline assignment: CDR1 SGHTA and CDR2 FQGNSA. The CDR3 runs 14 residues. The CDR3 spells CASSLSDVEETQYF. In nucleotides, the CDR3 is TGTGCCAGCAGCTTAAGCGACGTCGAGGAGACCCAGTACTTC. The variable domain in full, with the rest retrieved from reference TRBV7-2 and TRBJ2-5, is GAGVSQSPSNKVTEKGKDVELRCDPISGHTALYWYRQSLGQGLEFLIYFQGNSAPDKSGLPSDRFSAERTGGSVSTLTIQRTQQEDSAVYLCASSLSDVEETQYFGPGTRLLVL.

The V call is TRBV5-1, the J call TRBJ2-2; TRBD2 aligns across 9 bases. The CDR3 is 16 residues long. V shed 0 bases and J 4 bases; nucleotides not matched to a gene: 4. Germline V gives CDR1 SGHRS, CDR2 YFSETQ. The CDR3 loop is CASSLVAGEGTGELFF. CDR3 sequence (DNA): TGCGCCAGCAGCTTGGTAGCGGGAGAGGGCACCGGGGAGCTGTTTTTT. Full variable domain (outside the CDR3, taken from reference TRBV5-1 and TRBJ2-2): KAGVTQTPRYLIKTRGQQVTLSCSPISGHRSVSWYQQTPGQGLQFLFEYFSETQRNKGNFPGRFSGRQFSNSRSEMNVSTLELGDSALYLCASSLVAGEGTGELFFGEGSRLTVL.

The V and J genes are TRBV5-1 and TRBJ2-5; 8 bases are a match to TRBD2. This CDR3 contains 17 residues. Unmatched junction bases numbered 12, after V lost 0 bases and J lost 5 bases. CDR1 and CDR2 (germline): SGHRS, YFSETQ. CDR3 DNA sequence: TGCGCCAGCAGCTTGGCCGCTAGCGGGTCCACTTGGGAGACCCAGTACTTC. Translation gives CASSLAASGSTWETQYF.

The V gene is TRBV23-1, the J gene TRBJ2-3; D may be TRBD1 (6 bases). TRBV23-1 is an ORF, with its function uncertain. The CDR3 covers 12 residues. V was pared by 5 bases and J by 4 bases, with 7 bases between. CDR3 loop: CASSTGPDTQYF. CDR3 DNA: TGCGCCAGCAGTACAGGGCCAGATACGCAGTATTTT.

The chain is built from TRBV5-6 and TRBJ1-2; no clear D. Trimming cost V 2 bases and J 8 bases, with 13 bases left between them. CDR1 is SGHDT, CDR2 YYEEEE, per germline. The CDR3 extends over 13 amino acids. DNA of the CDR3: TGTGCCAGCAGCTTATCTGGACCCGGGGGCTACACCTTC. It specifies CASSLSGPGGYTF.

By share, this clonotype counts as medium-sized. V and J are TRBV6-6 and TRBJ1-3; D is possibly TRBD1 (5 bases). V lost 5 bases, J lost 3 bases, and 14 bases lay in between. Germline CDR1 MNHNY, CDR2 SVGAGI (reference sequence). This CDR3 comprises 15 residues. CDR3 DNA: TGTGCCAGCAGTGACCAGGGTGCTGGTGGAAACACCATATATTTT. It specifies CASSDQGAGGNTIYF.

This rearrangement joins TRBV7-9 to TRBJ2-2; D possibly corresponds to TRBD1 (6 bases). CDR3 size: 13 residues. From germline, CDR1 is SEHNR and CDR2 FQNEAQ (reference sequence). V was shortened by 5 bases and J by 5 bases, with 9 bases between the two germline ends. The CDR3 reads CASSVTGTGELFF. In nucleotides, the CDR3 is TGTGCCAGCAGCGTTACAGGGACCGGGGAGCTGTTTTTT.

This chain links TRBV30 with TRBJ1-5; the D is unclear. There are 13 residues in the CDR3. V was cut by 1 base and J by 5 bases, with 9 bases left in between. Germline assignment: CDR1 GTSNPN and CDR2 SVGIG (reference sequence). CDR3 in DNA: TGTGCCTGGAGTGCCAGAAGGGATCAGCCCCAGCATTTT. Its translation is CAWSARRDQPQHF. The variable domain in full, with the rest retrieved from reference TRBV30 and TRBJ1-5, is SQTIHQWPATLVQPVGSPLSLECTVEGTSNPNLYWYRQAAGRGLQLLFYSVGIGQISSEVPQNLSASRPQDRQFILSSKKLLLSDSGFYLCAWSARRDQPQHFGDGTRLSIL.

This clonotype counts as large (0.1 to 1%). The chain joins TRBV7-2 to TRBJ2-4; TRBD2 might be the D (5 bases). In germline, CDR1 is SGHTA, CDR2 FQGNSA. Trimming pared 2 bases from V and 0 bases from J, leaving 20 bases between. The CDR3 extends over 19 amino acids. The CDR3 is CASSLLVGATLLAKNIQYF. The CDR3 nucleotides read TGTGCCAGCAGCTTACTTGTGGGAGCGACCCTCCTAGCCAAAAACATTCAGTACTTC.

The chain uses TRBV5-1 and TRBJ2-1; 8 bases match TRBD1. CDR3 length: 13 amino acids. Losses at the gene ends were 6 bases for V and 5 bases for J; bases not matched to a gene: 4. The germline V gene encodes CDR1 SGHRS and CDR2 YFSETQ. The CDR3 is CASTGQGDNEQFF. The DNA for the CDR3 is TGCGCCAGCACTGGACAGGGTGACAATGAGCAGTTCTTC.

This clonotype appeared a few times. The chain employs TRBV24-1 and TRBJ2-5, with TRBD1 identical over 7 bases. The germline gives CDR1 KGHDR, CDR2 SFDVKD. This CDR3 region has 12 residues. V was pared by 5 bases and J by 4 bases, with 0 bases of the junction left unmatched. The CDR3 loop reads CATSGQGETQYF. Here the CDR3 DNA reads TGTGCCACCAGTGGACAGGGAGAGACCCAGTACTTC.

Only a few counts were recorded for this clonotype. The chain's CDR3 is CASSQDLAGGQDTQYF. In DNA, the CDR3 is TGCGCCAGCAGCCAAGACCTAGCGGGGGGCCAGGATACGCAGTATTTT. The V gene is TRBV4-1, the J gene TRBJ2-3, with 11 bases matching TRBD2. Germline assignment: CDR1 MGHRA and CDR2 YSYEKL. The CDR3 length is 16 residues. The trim removed 0 bases at V and 6 bases at J, leaving 5 bases unmatched.

The chain has TRBV5-1 and TRBJ2-1; no firm D call. Trimming shortened V by 8 bases and J by 2 bases, and 11 bases separated the two germline ends. The V gene's germline CDR1 is SGHRS and CDR2 YFSETQ. This CDR3 contains 13 residues. The CDR3 here is CASSDDTYNEQFF. The CDR3 nucleotides are TGCGCCAGTTCAGACGACACCTACAATGAGCAGTTCTTC.